This T cell receptor beta chain was profiled in a study of blood T cell repertoires in COVID-19. The authors' processing: Amplification of reference gene primers provided the estimated nucleated cell counts. Sequencing used immunoSEQ multiplex PCR; TCRdb keeps in-frame clones, though not all of them. V, J and clone size are those of that table, while D and trimming were read from the DNA. The sample has under 500,000 clones; around 91% are singletons. Deletions cut 3 bases from V and 6 bases from J, with 6 bases between. The CDR3 runs to 13 residues. Germline values: CDR1 LNHNV, CDR2 YYDKDF (reference sequence).

The V call is TRBV15, the J call TRBJ1-6, with D unresolved. The origin of this receptor is a man aged 25-45 years who had recovered from COVID-19. Input material: PBMCs or T cells enriched from blood (not recorded which). CDR3 region: CATSRARNSPLHF. In nucleotides, the CDR3 is TGTGCCACCAGCAGGGCTCGTAATTCACCCCTCCACTTT.